The clone carrying this T cell receptor beta chain was picked up a small number of times. This may stem from a read error, because a much larger clone lies one nucleotide away. Not enrolled were patients with uncontrolled infection, other autoimmune disease, pregnancy or lactation. The diagnoses drew upon clinical symptoms, serum thyroxine and TRAb, thyroid ultrasound and orbital computed tomography. PBMCs were sourced from roughly 10 ml fresh peripheral blood. This entry is derived from a study of T cells in Graves' hyperthyroidism and ophthalmopathy. Amplified TCR beta CDR3 regions came from RNA transcripts. With the HTBI primer set, the TCR CDR3 went through a first round of RT-PCR. One entry per CDR3 protein results from TCRdb running MiXCR on the multiplex PCR reads. The sample shows 300,000 to 500,000 distinct CDR3 sequences, 15% of them seen only once. Per germline, CDR1 MDHEN and CDR2 SYDVKM. The V gene lost 6 bases and the J gene lost 0 bases, with 15 bases spanning the gap. The CDR3 is made up of 16 amino acids.

The rearrangement uses TRBV28 and TRBJ2-1; D possibly uses TRBD1 or TRBD2 (7 bases each). The sequenced material came from blood. The receptor comes from a woman aged 25-40 years with Graves' hyperthyroidism. The CDR3 region is CASRAGQQSSYNEQFF. In DNA form, the CDR3 reads TGTGCCAGCAGAGCGGGACAGCAAAGCTCCTACAATGAGCAGTTCTTC.